The 23 T cell receptor beta chains reported below all come from one sample, sequenced in a study of T cells expressing NK-cell markers. One entry per CDR3 protein, without DNA, is what TCRdb gives after re-calling the 5' RACE reads. This sample lists about 260,000 distinct CDR3 sequences; its ten largest clones have 4% to 5%. The sequencing sample was made of blood T cells: a sorted CD56 or NKG2C T cell subset, CD4+ or CD8+ T cells, or bulk PBMC T cells (not recorded which). The receptors come from a woman aged 18 to 69 in good health.

The chain is built from TRBV15 and TRBJ1-2; the TCRdb call, TRBD1, lacks DNA for checking. Germline lookup yields CDR1 LNHNV and CDR2 YYDKDF (reference sequence). CDR3 length equals 14 residues. CDR3 loop: CATSRPGQRYGYTF.

The chain is built from TRBV12-3 or TRBV12-4 and TRBJ1-1; TCRdb proposes TRBD1, but this gene call is untestable without DNA. CDR3 length equals 11 residues. The CDR3 loop is CASSPGFGAFF.

The rearrangement joins TRBV18 to TRBJ2-2; lacking DNA, the TRBD2 call made by TCRdb goes unchecked. The CDR3 extends over 17 amino acids. The germline V gene encodes CDR1 KGHSH and CDR2 LQKENI. The CDR3: CASSRLAGSANTGELFF.

This chain links TRBV6-2 or TRBV6-3 with TRBJ2-3; the D gene TCRdb calls, TRBD2, cannot be checked with no DNA. The CDR3 sequence is 17 residues long. The germline V gene encodes CDR1 MNHEY and CDR2 SVGEGT. CDR3 amino acids: CASSYSWLAGGTDTQYF.

This chain connects TRBV10-3 to TRBJ2-7; TCRdb's D gene call, TRBD2, goes unchecked for lack of DNA. The CDR3 covers 17 residues. Germline CDR1 is ENHRY and CDR2 is SYGVKD. The CDR3 loop reads CAISENPSGRTAYEQYF.

CDR3 protein: CASSMDGRHNEQFF. The chain has TRBV19 and TRBJ2-1. Germline V gene data show CDR1 as LNHDA and CDR2 as SQIVND (reference sequence). The CDR3 is made up of 14 amino acids.

The chain is built from TRBV4-2 and TRBJ2-2; lacking DNA, the TRBD1 call made by TCRdb goes unchecked. Germline CDR1 LGHNA, CDR2 YNFKEQ. The CDR3 extends over 16 amino acids. The CDR3 region is CASSRTGTDNTGELFF.

This sequence joins TRBV12-3 or TRBV12-4 and TRBJ1-3; TCRdb selects TRBD1, and the lack of DNA leaves this call unchecked. The CDR3 has 14 amino acids. CDR3 loop: CASSSTGSGNTIYF.

The CDR3 here is CASAVTNSPLHF. The rearrangement uses TRBV12-3 or TRBV12-4 and TRBJ1-6. The CDR3 loop spans 12 amino acids.

This chain connects TRBV6-1 to TRBJ1-5. There are 14 residues in the CDR3. CDR1 MNHNS and CDR2 SASEGT come from the germline V gene. The CDR3 region is CASSANGHNQPQHF.

The rearrangement links TRBV30 to TRBJ1-1; no DNA is available, so the TRBD1 call from TCRdb remains unchecked. Germline V gene sequence: CDR1 GTSNPN, CDR2 SVGIG (reference sequence). The CDR3 runs to 11 residues. CDR3 amino acids: CAWGVAGYAFF.

This chain joins TRBV11-1 and TRBJ2-1; the D call of TRBD2 rests on TCRdb alone, since no DNA is present to check it. The germline gives CDR1 SGHAT, CDR2 FQDESV (reference sequence). The CDR3 is made up of 15 amino acids. The chain's CDR3 is CASSLREGRKAEQFF.

This chain uses TRBV6-2 or TRBV6-3 with TRBJ2-1; checking the TCRdb D call of TRBD1 is not possible without DNA. This CDR3 has 16 residues. Germline assignment: CDR1 MNHEY and CDR2 SVGEGT. CDR3 sequence reads: CASSRGGRAPYNEQFF.

The chain joins TRBV10-3 to TRBJ2-7; TCRdb gives TRBD1 as the D gene, but with no DNA this cannot be confirmed. The CDR3 runs 14 residues. Germline V CDR1 and CDR2: ENHRY, SYGVKD. CDR3 residues: CATKEQGHSYEQYF.

This chain connects TRBV5-4 to TRBJ2-2; the TCRdb call, TRBD1, lacks DNA for checking. This CDR3 has 15 residues. Germline V lookup: CDR1 SGHNT, CDR2 YYREEE (reference sequence). The CDR3 sequence is CASRTGSDVSGELFF.

V gene TRBV20-1 combines with J gene TRBJ1-1. The CDR3 sequence is 17 residues long. Germline CDR1 is DFQATT and CDR2 is SNEGSKA (reference sequence). The CDR3 here is CSARELGGERRATEAFF.

This chain connects TRBV18 to TRBJ1-6. Germline CDR1 reads KGHSH; CDR2 reads LQKENI. The CDR3 length is 13 residues. CDR3 loop: CASSPVSESPLHF.

The V and J genes are TRBV10-3 and TRBJ2-5; TCRdb gives TRBD1 as the D gene, but with no DNA this cannot be confirmed. The germline V gene has CDR1 ENHRY and CDR2 SYGVKD. The CDR3 length is 15 residues. The chain's CDR3 is CAISEGTGVQETQYF.

The J gene is TRBJ2-7, the V gene TRBV28; checking the TCRdb D call of TRBD1 is not possible without DNA. Per germline, CDR1 MDHEN and CDR2 SYDVKM. This CDR3 contains 14 residues. CDR3 in amino acids: CASSLLQGGYEQYF.

The rearrangement uses TRBV7-6 and TRBJ2-2. The V gene's germline CDR1 is SGHVS and CDR2 FNYEAQ. The CDR3 spans 14 residues. CDR3 sequence: CASSPSGNTGELFF.

The gene calls are TRBV14 and TRBJ1-5. The CDR3 loop spans 13 amino acids. Per germline, CDR1 SGHDN and CDR2 FVKESK. CDR3 residues: CASSQGSSQPQHF. Using reference TRBV14 and TRBJ1-5 for the parts outside the CDR3, the full variable domain is EAGVTQFPSHSVIEKGQTVTLRCDPISGHDNLYWYRRVMGKEIKFLLHFVKESKQDESGMPNNRFLAERTGGTYSTLKVQPAELEDSGVYFCASSQGSSQPQHFGDGTRLSIL.

This rearrangement joins TRBV7-2 to TRBJ1-4; TCRdb returns TRBD1, unconfirmable since there is no DNA. The CDR3 loop spans 16 amino acids. Germline V CDR1 and CDR2: SGHTA, FQGNSA. The CDR3 is CASSLRDRGSAEKLFF.

The V and J genes are TRBV6-2 or TRBV6-3 and TRBJ2-1; TCRdb picks TRBD1, but there is no DNA to check that call. The CDR3 covers 16 residues. Germline loops: CDR1 MNHEY, CDR2 SVGEGT. The CDR3 reads CASSPQATLGANEQFF.